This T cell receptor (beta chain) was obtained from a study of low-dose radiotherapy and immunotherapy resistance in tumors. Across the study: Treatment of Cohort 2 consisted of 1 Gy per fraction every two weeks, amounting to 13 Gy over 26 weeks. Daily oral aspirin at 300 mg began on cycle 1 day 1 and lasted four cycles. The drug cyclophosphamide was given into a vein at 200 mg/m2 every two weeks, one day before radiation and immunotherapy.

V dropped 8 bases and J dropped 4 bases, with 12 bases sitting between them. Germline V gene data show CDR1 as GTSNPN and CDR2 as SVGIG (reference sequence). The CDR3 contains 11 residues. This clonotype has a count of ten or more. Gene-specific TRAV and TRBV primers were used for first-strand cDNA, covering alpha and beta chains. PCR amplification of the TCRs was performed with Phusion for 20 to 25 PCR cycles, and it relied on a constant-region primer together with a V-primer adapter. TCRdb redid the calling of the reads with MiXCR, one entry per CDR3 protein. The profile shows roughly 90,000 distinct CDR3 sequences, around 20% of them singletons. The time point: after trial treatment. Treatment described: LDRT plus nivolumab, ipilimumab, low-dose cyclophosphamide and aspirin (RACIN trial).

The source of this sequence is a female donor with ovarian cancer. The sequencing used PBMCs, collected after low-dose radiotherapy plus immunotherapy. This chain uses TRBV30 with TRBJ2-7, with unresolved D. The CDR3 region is CAGESGYEQYF. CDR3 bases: TGTGCCGGGGAATCGGGTTACGAGCAGTACTTC. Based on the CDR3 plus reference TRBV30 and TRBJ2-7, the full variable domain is SQTIHQWPATLVQPVGSPLSLECTVEGTSNPNLYWYRQAAGRGLQLLFYSVGIGQISSEVPQNLSASRPQDRQFILSSKKLLLSDSGFYLCAGESGYEQYFGPGTRLTVT.